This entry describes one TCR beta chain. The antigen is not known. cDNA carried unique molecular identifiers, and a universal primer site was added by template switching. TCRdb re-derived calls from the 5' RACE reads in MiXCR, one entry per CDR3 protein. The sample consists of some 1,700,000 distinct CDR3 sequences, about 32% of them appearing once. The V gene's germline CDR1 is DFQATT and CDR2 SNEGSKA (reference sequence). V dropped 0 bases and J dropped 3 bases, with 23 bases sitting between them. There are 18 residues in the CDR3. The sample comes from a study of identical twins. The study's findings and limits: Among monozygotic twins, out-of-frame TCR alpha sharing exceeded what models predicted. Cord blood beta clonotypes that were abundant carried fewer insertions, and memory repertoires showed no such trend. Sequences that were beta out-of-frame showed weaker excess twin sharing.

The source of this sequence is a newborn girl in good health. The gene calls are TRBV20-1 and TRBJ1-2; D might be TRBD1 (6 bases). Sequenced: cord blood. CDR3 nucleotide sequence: TGCAGTGCTAGAGAGCGGGGAGGGGGGACATCTTTTTACTATGGCTACACCTTC. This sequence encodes CSARERGGGTSFYYGYTF.